The source of this TCR beta chain is a study of cytomegalovirus exposure and HLA in healthy donors (dated by TCRdb to about 2017). Study-wide context: An earlier analysis of a few hundred of the donors reported approximately 260 Gb of sequence data and about 120 million unique TCR beta sequences obtained from around 170 million T cells. A later genetic analysis took genome-wide SNP genotypes for about 65% of the 666 donors and used that subset as a discovery cohort. Using immunosequencing, the study profiled T cell repertoires from 640 or so subjects and related those repertoires to cytomegalovirus serostatus. Because of strong linkage in the cohort, roughly five DR-DQ haplotypes were treated as single units for association and clustering. Alongside the repertoire data, information on donor age, sex, ethnicity and CMV serostatus was compiled. Typing coverage varied by locus: roughly 629-630 donors for A, B, C, DRB1 and DQB1; around 560 for DQA1; approximately 570 for DPA1; around 490 for DPB1. To predict cytomegalovirus infection status, the study brought together high-throughput TCR immunosequencing, statistical association of individual TCRs with disease status, and machine learning. Approximately 330 gigabases of sequencing data and roughly 80 million unique TCR sequences made up an early release that covered about 640 HLA-typed donors. The study was designed to test whether signatures of past pathogen exposure could be identified by cataloging public T cell receptors. Both class I and class II loci were covered by HLA typing, at four-digit resolution. Rather than using new phenotypic data, the later analysis identified candidate immune exposures from TCR beta sequences and from how often those sequences occurred across donors. A later analysis re-analyzed previously published TCR beta repertoires from 666 donors and added high-resolution HLA genotyping to study TCR occurrence patterns. On average, about 240,000 unique TCR beta nucleotide sequences were sequenced per donor among about 400 genotyped donors of the cohort, with roughly a sixth of those sequences being non-productive. A separate validation cohort of roughly 130 different subjects was used in addition to the approximately 670-subject first cohort. All discovery cohort repertoires had been generated using a single sequencing platform. Of the roughly 430 genotyped donors, about 84% fell in the genetic ancestry cluster associated with self-reported Caucasian donors. An earlier analysis of a few hundred of the donors applied high-throughput TCR beta sequencing to assess whether each TCR beta V gene segment acted as functional or pseudogenic.

Libraries came from the immunoSEQ multiplex PCR assay. A mixture of 60 forward primers for TCR Vbeta segments and 13 reverse primers for TCR Jbeta segments was used in the multiplex PCR. The CDR3 region of rearranged TCR beta genes was amplified from genomic DNA by a multiplex PCR assay. The Illumina HiSeq System was used to sequence the amplified TCR beta libraries as 87-base-pair reads. As for the authors' bioinformatics: In a later analysis, some 80 million unique TCR beta chains were counted across the 666 repertoires, and roughly 10 million of these chains were shared by at least two donors. Raw reads were error-corrected and collapsed into unique sequences with a nearest-neighbor algorithm that merged closely related sequences to remove PCR and sequencing errors. V, D and J gene segments were assigned by aligning CDR3 sequences to IMGT reference sequences. For a sequence to be retained, a match of at least six nucleotides to both a V gene segment and a J gene segment was required. Rearrangements were classified as productive when the CDR3 lacked stop codons and remained in frame with V and J, and all other rearrangements were classified as non-productive. Following IMGT convention, CDR3 was defined as the stretch from the second conserved V-encoded cysteine to the conserved J-encoded phenylalanine. The earlier analysis of a few hundred of the donors excluded any sequence lacking an unambiguous match to a single V gene segment. An earlier analysis of a few hundred of the donors called V segments functional above 56.7% productive rearrangements and segregating when the between-donor standard deviation exceeded 5%. A statistical classification framework was developed to diagnose cytomegalovirus status using the catalog of TCR beta chain sequences. In a later analysis, V and J genes were assigned by comparing TCR nucleotide sequences against IMGT/GENE-DB human TR gene sequences. A later analysis assigned CDR3 sequences and most-parsimonious VDJ recombination scenarios with the TCRdist pipeline. In a later analysis, each TCR beta chain was defined by its CDR3 amino acid sequence together with its V-gene family, and reads without a unique V-gene family were excluded. As a way to deal with suspected cross-contamination and a sequencing artifact, a later analysis dropped 592 nucleotide sequences that were highly shared and had low generation probability. For each public chain, a later analysis derived a clonal expansion index from normalized ranks of inferred template counts within each repertoire. A later analysis computed generation probabilities with a VDJ recombination model fitted to out-of-frame rearrangements, and checked the results against IGoR. In a later analysis, hypergeometric tests were used to score TCR-TCR, TCR-HLA and TCR-CMV co-occurrence, with a repertoire-size bias correction applied to TCR pairs. In a later analysis, false discovery rates were estimated by permuting HLA or CMV assignments 20 times. In a later analysis, co-occurring TCRs were grouped with DBSCAN, and TCRdist sequence similarity was added when clustering was performed within HLA-allele-positive subsets. For co-occurrence clustering, repertoires with fewer than 30,000 or more than 120,000 public chains were excluded, along with roughly 5 repertoires with anomalous nucleotide sharing. TCRdb carries this immuneACCESS record with in-frame sequences only. Its versions omit some clonotypes, under half of them owing to an unresolved V gene in the studies checked, with the rest unexplained. V and J calls and clone size are those listed in that table; D and trimming were worked out from the DNA. This sample comprises approximately 140,000 clones, 70% to 85% of them detected only once. 1.7% of the sample belongs to the ten largest clones.

The CDR3 contains 11 residues, cysteine and phenylalanine counted. Left in the record is the CDR3 DNA by itself, 33 bases read in frame from the first base. V is reduced by 6 bases and J by 8 bases, leaving a spacing of 10 bases between them. The germline V gene specifies SNHLY as CDR1 and FYNNEI as CDR2. This clone was counted between two and nine times. Its antigen is unknown. Base qualities are not at hand, and no much larger clone is one base apart. The cohort consisted of hundreds of healthy bone marrow donors. At the time of sampling, every cohort member was nominally healthy, though immune exposures that went unrecorded were likely present. The donor was CMV seronegative and belonged to the group of 352 seronegative cohort members. Each donor provided a peripheral blood sample, and peripheral blood mononuclear cells were used for TCR beta sequencing. The Qiagen DNeasy Blood Extraction Kit was used to extract genomic DNA from the blood cell samples.

Study-wide conclusions, independent of this receptor: HLA typing was unavailable for some donors at each locus, so association tests used only the typed subset. In vitro tests confirmed that three of the cytomegalovirus-associated TCR beta chains recognize cytomegalovirus antigens. In the study, some 160 TCR beta chains were listed as associated with cytomegalovirus. According to a later analysis, most CMV-associated TCR beta chains appeared to be HLA-restricted, and the HLA associations seemed to be driven largely by CMV exposure. A later genetic analysis associated a missense DCLRE1C variant with V-gene and J-gene trimming of TCR beta chains, and an independent cohort replicated the association. Because counts were too low, about 15 rarely observed V segments, including chromosome 9 orphons, were left out of the earlier analysis of about 500 of the donors. The classifier was reported to diagnose cytomegalovirus status with high specificity and sensitivity in both the original cohort and the validation cohort. According to the authors, the approach could potentially be generalized to other disease states and immunological phenotypes. Because the 87-base-pair reads could not distinguish some IMGT-functional V segments, including TRBV6-2 and TRBV6-3, those segments were excluded. The sequencing pipeline was judged likely to have produced a cluster of highly shared sequence variants as a technical artifact. In a later analysis, around 17,000 TCR beta sequences were associated with specific HLA alleles at a false discovery rate of 0.05. In a later analysis, HLA-associated TCR beta chains showed more clonal expansion and lower generation probabilities than non-associated chains that were equally common. Broadly in line with IMGT annotations, most TCR beta V segments showed up in productive rearrangements about 87% or about 30% of the time in an earlier analysis of about 500 of the donors. Strong co-occurrence of HLA alleles, especially DR and DQ, made assigning TCR associations to individual alleles difficult. In a later genetic analysis, fewer N-insertions in productive TCRs were reported among donors in an Asian-associated ancestry cluster than the 666-donor mean. The only immune exposure information available for the cohort was CMV serostatus. In a later analysis, several top co-occurrence clusters were reported to appear linked to parvovirus B19, influenza, CMV and Epstein-Barr virus. Only TCR beta chains were sequenced in this cohort, and the absence of alpha or paired-chain data limited detectable features. A further reported finding was that TCR beta sequences accurately predicted the HLA-A and HLA-B alleles for most subjects in the first cohort. Sequencing depth was assumed to be roughly uniform across donors in the presence/absence analyses, though that assumption may not hold. In a later analysis, TCR association rates were found to vary across HLA loci, with the most associated TCRs seen for DRB1 alleles and the fewest for HLA-C alleles. Correlated functional status among segregating V segments might reflect linkage disequilibrium, but an unknown experimental factor could not be ruled out. Most TCR sequences were seen in very few donors, while some public TCRs were found in many individuals.

This clonotype originated in a boy aged 5 to 17 in good health and CMV-seronegative. The specimen was PBMCs. The chain joins TRBV2 to TRBJ1-1; TRBD1 is a weak D gene call, 6 bases matching. The CDR3 sequence is CASRGQPEAFF. The nucleotide sequence reads TGTGCCAGCAGAGGACAGCCGGAAGCTTTCTTT. Where the CDR3 stops, the reference TRBV2 and TRBJ1-1 genes take over; the full variable domain is EPEVTQTPSHQVTQMGQEVILRCVPISNHLYFYWYRQILGQKVEFLVSFYNNEISEKSEIFDDQFSVERPDGSNFTLKIRSTKLEDSAMYFCASRGQPEAFFGQGTRLTVV.